Following are 7 T cell receptor beta chains from one sample sequenced in a study of a mutant IDH1 vaccine in newly diagnosed glioma. Data came from immunoSEQ multiplex PCR; TCRdb stores just in-frame clones and leaves some out. Of 80,000 to 100,000 clones listed, over 75% are singletons. The time point is: baseline, week 1 (first vaccination visit). The treatment here: pre-vaccination baseline after standard-of-care therapy. This sample comprised PBMCs, obtained from a glioma patient treated with radiotherapy, temozolomide or both. The receptors shown here come from a man in his forties or fifties with glioma.

The J gene is TRBJ2-6, the V gene TRBV27, with TRBD1 matching over 10 bases. CDR1 and CDR2 from the germline V gene are MNHEY and SMNVEV (reference sequence). The CDR3 is 18 amino acids. The V segment lost 2 bases and the J segment 2 bases; nucleotides outside the gene matches: 6. DNA for the CDR3: TGTGCCAGCAGTTTAACGGGACAGGGGATTACTGGGGCCAACGTCCTGACTTTC. Protein: CASSLTGQGITGANVLTF.

The gene calls are TRBV30 and TRBJ2-5, with TRBD1 as a possible D gene (5 bases). Germline-derived CDR1 and CDR2 are GTSNPN and SVGIG (reference sequence). The CDR3 extends over 14 amino acids. Trimming pared 2 bases from V and 1 base from J, leaving 11 bases between. The DNA for the CDR3 is TGTGCCTGGAGTAGACAGTCAACCCAAGAGACCCAGTACTTC. Its protein product is CAWSRQSTQETQYF.

The chain recombines TRBV6-6 with TRBJ1-2; no clear D gene. CDR3 length: 13 amino acids. V was clipped by 5 bases and J by 2 bases, with 9 bases between them. Germline assignment: CDR1 MNHNY and CDR2 SVGAGI (reference sequence). CDR3 protein: CASSRAPNYGYTF. The CDR3 region has the DNA TGTGCCAGCAGTCGTGCGCCGAACTATGGCTACACCTTC.

The gene calls are TRBV6-6 and TRBJ1-2; possibly TRBD1 for D (6 bases). V lost 6 bases, J lost 8 bases, and 22 bases lay in between. The CDR3 contains 15 residues. From germline, CDR1 is MNHNY and CDR2 SVGAGI (reference sequence). CDR3 in DNA: TGTGCCAGCAGACCCTACTCTGAGGGGGGATTCGGCTACACCTTC. It specifies CASRPYSEGGFGYTF.

The chain uses TRBV5-5 and TRBJ2-3, with D possibly TRBD1 on 6 matching bases. Deletions cut 0 bases from V and 3 bases from J, with 14 bases between. Looked up from germline, CDR1 is SGHKS and CDR2 is YYEKEE (reference sequence). The CDR3 contains 16 residues. CDR3 DNA sequence: TGTGCCAGCAGCTTGGCAGGGGCGTTCGAGACAGATACGCAGTATTTT. It codes for CASSLAGAFETDTQYF.

The V gene is TRBV29-1, the J gene TRBJ1-5, with D possibly matching TRBD1 (5 bases). V lost 6 bases and J 2 bases, leaving 11 bases between the germline ends. Germline V gene lookup returns CDR1 SQVTM and CDR2 ANQGSEA. The CDR3 covers 13 residues. CDR3 loop: CSVGGVGNQPQHF. The DNA for the CDR3 is TGCAGCGTGGGGGGGGTAGGCAATCAGCCCCAGCATTTT.

The chain couples TRBV30 to TRBJ2-1; weak D call: TRBD2 (5 bases). Germline V gene data show CDR1 as GTSNPN and CDR2 as SVGIG (reference sequence). Trimming took 2 bases from V and 0 from J, leaving 11 bases between them. The CDR3 is made up of 15 amino acids. This chain's CDR3 is CAWSSGLISYNEQFF. CDR3 coding DNA: TGTGCCTGGAGTTCAGGACTCATCTCCTACAATGAGCAGTTCTTC.